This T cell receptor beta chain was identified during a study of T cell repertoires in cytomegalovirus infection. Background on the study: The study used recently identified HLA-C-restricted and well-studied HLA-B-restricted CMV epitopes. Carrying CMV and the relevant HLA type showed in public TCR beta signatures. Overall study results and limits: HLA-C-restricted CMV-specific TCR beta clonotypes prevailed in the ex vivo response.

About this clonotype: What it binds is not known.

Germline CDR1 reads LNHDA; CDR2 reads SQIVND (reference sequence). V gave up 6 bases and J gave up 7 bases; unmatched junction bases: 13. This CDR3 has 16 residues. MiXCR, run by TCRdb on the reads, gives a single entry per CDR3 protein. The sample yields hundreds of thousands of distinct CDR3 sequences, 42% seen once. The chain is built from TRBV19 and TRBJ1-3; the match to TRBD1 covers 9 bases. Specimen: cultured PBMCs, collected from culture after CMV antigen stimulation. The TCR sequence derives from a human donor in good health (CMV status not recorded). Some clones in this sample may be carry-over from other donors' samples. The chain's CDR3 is CASRNPRRTGENTIYF. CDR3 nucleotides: TGTGCCAGTAGGAATCCACGGCGGACAGGGGAGAACACCATATATTTT.